This T cell receptor beta chain is from a study of T cell responses to AZD1222 COVID-19 vaccine. This clone was observed once. As yet, its antigen is unknown. Assay used: immunoSEQ multiplex PCR; TCRdb lists only in-frame clones, some missing. Of approximately 90,000 clones detected, 80% to 90% appear once; the ten largest clones hold 6% to 9%. Overall study results and limits: Clonal diversity was possibly underestimated, and the donors were mostly white British, with more females. Increased Spike-specific TCR breadth and depth were observed after two AZD1222 doses.

Material: peripheral blood, obtained on day 0 of AZD1222 vaccination. This clonotype originated in an adult in good health.

In nucleotides, the CDR3 is TGTGCCATCAGCTCCCGGACTAGCGGGGGTGAGCAGTACTTC. This sequence encodes CAISSRTSGGEQYF. The chain recombines TRBV10-3 with TRBJ2-7, with TRBD2 identical over 13 bases. CDR1 and CDR2 (germline): ENHRY, SYGVKD. J was trimmed by 7 bases and V by 6 bases; bases with no gene match: 6. This CDR3 is built from 14 residues.